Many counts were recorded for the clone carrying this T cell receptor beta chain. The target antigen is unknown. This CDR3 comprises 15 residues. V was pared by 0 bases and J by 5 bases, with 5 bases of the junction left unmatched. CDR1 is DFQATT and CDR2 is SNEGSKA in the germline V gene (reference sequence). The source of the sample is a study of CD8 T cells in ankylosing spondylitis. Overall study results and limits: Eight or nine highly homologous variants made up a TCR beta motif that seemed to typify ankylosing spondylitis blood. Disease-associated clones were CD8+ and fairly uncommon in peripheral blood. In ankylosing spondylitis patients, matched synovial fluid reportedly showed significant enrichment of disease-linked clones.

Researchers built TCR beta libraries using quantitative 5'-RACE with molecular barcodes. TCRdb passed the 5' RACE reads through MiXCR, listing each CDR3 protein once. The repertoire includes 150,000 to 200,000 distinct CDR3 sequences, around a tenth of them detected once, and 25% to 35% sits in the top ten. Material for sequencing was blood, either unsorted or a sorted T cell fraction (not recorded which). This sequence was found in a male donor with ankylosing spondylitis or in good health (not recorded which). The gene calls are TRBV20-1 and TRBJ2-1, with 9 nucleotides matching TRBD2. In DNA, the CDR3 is TGCAGTGCTAGAGACGGGACTAGCCCTAACAATGAGCAGTTCTTC. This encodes CSARDGTSPNNEQFF.